This TCR beta chain was recovered during a study of cytomegalovirus exposure and HLA in healthy donors. Study outcomes and limitations: Researchers left out some V segments, among them TRBV6-2 and TRBV6-3, as indistinguishable. What TCR beta sequences reportedly achieved was accurate prediction of HLA-A and HLA-B alleles in most subjects. One variant, a missense change in DCLRE1C, was linked in a later analysis to TCR beta V- and J-gene trimming.

Primers included in the PCR were 60 Vbeta and 13 Jbeta primers. Clones were sequenced by immunoSEQ multiplex PCR, and TCRdb holds only the in-frame ones, with some missing. This table has about 180,000 clones, about 77% appearing once. CDR3 length: 14 amino acids. Germline V CDR1 and CDR2: LNHDA, SQIVND (reference sequence). V lost 4 bases, J lost 7 bases, and 14 bases lay in between. A word on this clone: Its target is not known.

Source material: PBMCs. This clonotype was obtained from a woman aged 25 to 39 in good health and CMV-seropositive. J is TRBJ2-1 and V is TRBV19, with a tentative D call TRBD2 (5 bases). The CDR3 region is CASSTPGRGNEQFF. CDR3 in DNA: TGTGCCAGTAGTACTCCGGGCCGAGGGAATGAGCAGTTCTTC.